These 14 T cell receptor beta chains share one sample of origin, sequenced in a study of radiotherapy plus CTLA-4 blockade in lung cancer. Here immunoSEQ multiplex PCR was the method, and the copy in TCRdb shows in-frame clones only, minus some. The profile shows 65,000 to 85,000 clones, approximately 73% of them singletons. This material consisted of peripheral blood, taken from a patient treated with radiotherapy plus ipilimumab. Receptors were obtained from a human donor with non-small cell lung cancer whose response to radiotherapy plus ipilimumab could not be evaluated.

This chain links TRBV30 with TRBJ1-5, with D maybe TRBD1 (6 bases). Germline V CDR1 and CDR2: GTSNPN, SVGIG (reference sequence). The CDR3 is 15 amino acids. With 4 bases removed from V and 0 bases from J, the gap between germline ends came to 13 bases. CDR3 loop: CAWTEQGLSNQPQHF. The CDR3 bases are TGTGCCTGGACGGAACAGGGCCTTAGCAATCAGCCCCAGCATTTT.

The CDR3 DNA is TGTGCCAGCAGCTTAGCGTACGGGGTCTTTAATGAAAAACTGTTTTTT. Amino acid sequence: CASSLAYGVFNEKLFF. The gene calls are TRBV7-9 and TRBJ1-4; the D is unclear. CDR3 length equals 16 residues. V lost 0 bases and J lost 4, with 12 bases in between. Germline-derived CDR1 and CDR2 are SEHNR and FQNEAQ (reference sequence). The variable domain in full, completed from reference TRBV7-9 and TRBJ1-4, reads DTGVSQNPRHKITKRGQNVTFRCDPISEHNRLYWYRQTLGQGPEFLTYFQNEAQLEKSRLLSDRFSAERPKGSFSTLEIQRTEQGDSAMYLCASSLAYGVFNEKLFFGSGTQLSVL.

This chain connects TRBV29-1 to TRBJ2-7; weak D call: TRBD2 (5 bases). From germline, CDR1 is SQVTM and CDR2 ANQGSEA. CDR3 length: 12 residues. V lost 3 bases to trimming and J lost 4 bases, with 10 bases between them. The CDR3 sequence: CSVDGDRYEQYF. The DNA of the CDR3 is TGCAGCGTTGACGGGGATCGATACGAGCAGTACTTC.

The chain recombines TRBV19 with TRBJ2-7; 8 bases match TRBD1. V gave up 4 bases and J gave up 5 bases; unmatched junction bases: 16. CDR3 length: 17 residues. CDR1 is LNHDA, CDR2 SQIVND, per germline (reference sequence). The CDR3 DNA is TGTGCCAGTAGTAACTTGTTCCGCCGGACAGGGTTCAACGAGCAGTACTTC. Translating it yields CASSNLFRRTGFNEQYF. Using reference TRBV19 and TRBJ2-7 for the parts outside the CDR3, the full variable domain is DGGITQSPKYLFRKEGQNVTLSCEQNLNHDAMYWYRQDPGQGLRLIYYSQIVNDFQKGDIAEGYSVSREKKESFPLTVTSAQKNPTAFYLCASSNLFRRTGFNEQYFGPGTRLTVT.

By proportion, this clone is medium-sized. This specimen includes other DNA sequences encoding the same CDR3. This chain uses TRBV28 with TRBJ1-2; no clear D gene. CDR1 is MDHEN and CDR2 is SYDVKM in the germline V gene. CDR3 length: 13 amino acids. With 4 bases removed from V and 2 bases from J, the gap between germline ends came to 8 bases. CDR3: CASSYRRNYGYTF. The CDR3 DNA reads TGTGCCAGCAGTTATCGGAGAAACTATGGCTACACCTTC.

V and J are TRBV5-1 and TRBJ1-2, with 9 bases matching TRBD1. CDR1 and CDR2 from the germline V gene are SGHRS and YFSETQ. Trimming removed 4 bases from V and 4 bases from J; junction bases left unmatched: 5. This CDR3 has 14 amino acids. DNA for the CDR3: TGCGCCAGCAGCCCGGGACAGGGCGGCTATGGCTACACCTTC. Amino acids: CASSPGQGGYGYTF.

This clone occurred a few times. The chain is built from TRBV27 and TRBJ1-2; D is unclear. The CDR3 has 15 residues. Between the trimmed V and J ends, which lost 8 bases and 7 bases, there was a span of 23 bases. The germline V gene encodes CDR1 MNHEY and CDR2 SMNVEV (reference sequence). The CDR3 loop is CASGVSGVVMFGYTF. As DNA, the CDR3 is TGTGCCAGCGGAGTTTCCGGGGTGGTTATGTTTGGCTACACCTTC.

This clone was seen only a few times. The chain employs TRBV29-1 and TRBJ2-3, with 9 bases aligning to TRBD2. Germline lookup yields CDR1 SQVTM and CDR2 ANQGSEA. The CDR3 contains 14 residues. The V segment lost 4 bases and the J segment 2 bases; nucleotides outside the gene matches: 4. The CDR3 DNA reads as TGCAGCGTTGCTTTAGCGGGGGACACAGATACGCAGTATTTT. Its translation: CSVALAGDTDTQYF.

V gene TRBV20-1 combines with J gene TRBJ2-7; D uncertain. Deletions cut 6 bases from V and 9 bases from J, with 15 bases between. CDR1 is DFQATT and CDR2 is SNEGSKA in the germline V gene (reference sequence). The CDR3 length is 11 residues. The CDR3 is CSAPEESVQYF. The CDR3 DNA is TGCAGTGCCCCCGAGGAATCCGTGCAGTACTTC.

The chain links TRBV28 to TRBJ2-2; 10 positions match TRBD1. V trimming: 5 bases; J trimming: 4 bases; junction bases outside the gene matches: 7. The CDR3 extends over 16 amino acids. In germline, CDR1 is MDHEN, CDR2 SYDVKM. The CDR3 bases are TGTGCCAGCAGTGGTAGACAGGGGGCTCGCACCGGGGAGCTGTTTTTT. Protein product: CASSGRQGARTGELFF.

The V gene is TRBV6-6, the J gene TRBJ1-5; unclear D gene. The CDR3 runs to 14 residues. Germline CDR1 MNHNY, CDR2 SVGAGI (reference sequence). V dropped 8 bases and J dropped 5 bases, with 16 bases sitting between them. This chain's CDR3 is CASGRGWADQPQHF. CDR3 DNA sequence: TGTGCCAGCGGTCGGGGTTGGGCTGATCAGCCCCAGCATTTT.

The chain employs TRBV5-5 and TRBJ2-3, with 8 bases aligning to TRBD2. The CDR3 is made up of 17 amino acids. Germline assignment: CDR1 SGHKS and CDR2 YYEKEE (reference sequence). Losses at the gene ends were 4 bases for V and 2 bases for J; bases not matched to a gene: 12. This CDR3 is CASSLTVTSESTDTQYF. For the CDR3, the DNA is TGTGCCAGCAGCCTCACGGTGACTAGCGAGTCCACAGATACGCAGTATTTT. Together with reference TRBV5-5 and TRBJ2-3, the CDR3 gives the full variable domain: DAGVTQSPTHLIKTRGQQVTLRCSPISGHKSVSWYQQVLGQGPQFIFQYYEKEERGRGNFPDRFSARQFPNYSSELNVNALLLGDSALYLCASSLTVTSESTDTQYFGPGTRLTVL.

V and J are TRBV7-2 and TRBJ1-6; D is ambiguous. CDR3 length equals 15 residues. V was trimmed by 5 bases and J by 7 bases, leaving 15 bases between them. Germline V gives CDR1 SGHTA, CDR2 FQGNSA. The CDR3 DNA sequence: TGTGCCAGCAGCCTTTTCGAGACAAGCAATTCACCCCTCCACTTT. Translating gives CASSLFETSNSPLHF.

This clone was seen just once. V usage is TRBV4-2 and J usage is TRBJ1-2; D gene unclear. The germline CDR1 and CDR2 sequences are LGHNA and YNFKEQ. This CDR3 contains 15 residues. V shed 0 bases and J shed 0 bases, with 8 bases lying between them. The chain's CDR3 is CASSQDLIANYGYTF. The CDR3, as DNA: TGTGCCAGCAGCCAAGATCTGATAGCTAACTATGGCTACACCTTC.